These 20 T cell receptor beta chains were sequenced from one sample in a study of regulatory T cells in long-lasting Graves disease. Construction of the TCR beta libraries employed iRepertoire HTBI primers in conjunction with Arm-PCR of CDR3 regions. From the multiplex PCR reads, TCRdb called clonotypes with MiXCR, one entry per CDR3 protein. The sample consists of about 660,000 distinct CDR3 sequences, 30% of them appearing once. The sample's time point: persistent/refractory GD, antithyroid drugs over 5 years with positive TRAb. Isolated PBMC RNA provided the starting material for the TCR library. The material sequenced was peripheral blood mononuclear cells (PBMCs), taken when the disease was refractory, from a patient treated with antithyroid drugs. These TCRs come from a female donor with Graves disease.

V is TRBV7-3 and J is TRBJ2-5; either TRBD1 or TRBD2 may fit D (5 bases each). V was pared by 2 bases and J by 4 bases, with 11 bases between. The germline gives CDR1 SGHTA, CDR2 FQGTGA. CDR3 size: 14 residues. In nucleotides, the CDR3 is TGTGCCAGCAGCTTACCCGGGACGGGAGAGACCCAGTACTTC. Its protein product is CASSLPGTGETQYF.

A note on this clonotype: One base away lies a much larger clone, so this may be a sequencing read error. The chain employs TRBV11-2 and TRBJ2-5; TRBD2 aligns across 7 bases. This CDR3 region has 15 residues. Per germline, CDR1 SGHAT and CDR2 FQNNGV. Trimming removed 0 bases from V and 6 bases from J; junction bases left unmatched: 7. In DNA, the CDR3 is TGTGCCAGCAGCTTAGACGGCGGGAGTGGCCAGACCCAGTACTTC. Amino acids: CASSLDGGSGQTQYF.

The chain has TRBV2 and TRBJ2-7; possible D gene TRBD1, 6 bases. The CDR3 length is 14 residues. Trimming pared 6 bases from V and 2 bases from J, leaving 14 bases between. From germline, CDR1 is SNHLY and CDR2 FYNNEI. Here the CDR3 reads CASSLGRGPYEQYF. The CDR3 coding sequence is TGTGCCAGCAGCCTGGGCAGGGGACCCTACGAGCAGTACTTC.

This clonotype was observed many times. V gene TRBV19 combines with J gene TRBJ1-1; TRBD1 might be the D (5 bases). Germline V gene sequence: CDR1 LNHDA, CDR2 SQIVND (reference sequence). The V end lost 9 bases, the J end lost 1 base, and 12 bases lay between the germline ends. The CDR3 is made up of 13 amino acids. CDR3 region: CASEDRANTEAFF. CDR3 DNA: TGTGCCAGCGAAGACAGAGCGAACACTGAAGCTTTCTTT.

Note on this clonotype: The junction departs from germline at one end; a sequencing error may be responsible. The genes are TRBV20-1 and TRBJ2-7, with 12 nucleotides matching TRBD1. Germline V gene lookup returns CDR1 DFQATT and CDR2 SNEGSKA (reference sequence). The CDR3 spans 14 residues. The CDR3 coding sequence is TGCGGTGCTACAACCGGGACAGGGGGCATCGAGCAGTACTTC. It specifies CGATTGTGGIEQYF.

This clonotype was counted only a few times. The CDR3 nucleotides are TGCAGCGTTAAAACAGGGTCTGGAAACACCATATATTTT. It translates to CSVKTGSGNTIYF. This sequence joins TRBV29-1 and TRBJ1-3, with a tentative D call TRBD1 (6 bases). Trimming took 5 bases from V and 1 from J, leaving 9 bases between them. The CDR3 totals 13 residues. Germline V CDR1 and CDR2: SQVTM, ANQGSEA. Drawing the rest from reference TRBV29-1 and TRBJ1-3, the complete variable domain is SAVISQKPSRDICQRGTSLTIQCQVDSQVTMMFWYRQQPGQSLTLIATANQGSEATYESGFVIDKFPISRPNLTFSTLTVSNMSPEDSSIYLCSVKTGSGNTIYFGEGSWLTVV.

At least ten counts were recorded for this clonotype. V usage is TRBV20-1 and J usage is TRBJ1-1; D is unresolved. The germline gives CDR1 DFQATT, CDR2 SNEGSKA (reference sequence). V was pared by 7 bases and J by 1 base, with 10 bases between. The CDR3 consists of 12 residues. Here the CDR3 DNA reads TGCAGTGTTTGGGCAGGGAACACTGAAGCTTTCTTT. This codes for CSVWAGNTEAFF.

There are many counts of this clonotype. In DNA, the CDR3 is TGTGCCAGCAGCCAACACAGGGGGACTGAAGCTTTCTTT. As protein: CASSQHRGTEAFF. V is TRBV28 and J is TRBJ1-1; TRBD1 agrees at 8 bases. CDR3 size: 13 residues. CDR1 is MDHEN, CDR2 SYDVKM, per germline. V lost 6 bases, J lost 5 bases, and 5 bases stayed unmatched.

The chain combines TRBV19 with TRBJ1-6; D remains unclear. Germline CDR1 is LNHDA and CDR2 is SQIVND (reference sequence). Trimming left V 1 base short and J 9 bases short, with 13 bases between. This CDR3 contains 15 residues. CDR3 protein: CASSIAPGPVSPLHF. DNA for the CDR3: TGTGCCAGTAGTATAGCCCCCGGACCAGTTTCACCCCTCCACTTT.

This clonotype appeared a few times. The V call is TRBV6-1, the J call TRBJ2-7; 9 bases agree with TRBD2. This CDR3 comprises 13 residues. Germline values: CDR1 MNHNS, CDR2 SASEGT. J lost 4 bases, V lost 6 bases, and 4 bases had no gene match. CDR3 in amino acids: CASSSSGKYEQYF. The CDR3 DNA follows: TGTGCCAGCAGCTCTAGCGGGAAGTACGAGCAGTACTTC.

This rearrangement joins TRBV5-4 to TRBJ2-7; 7 bases align to TRBD1. The CDR3 is 14 residues long. Germline values: CDR1 SGHNT, CDR2 YYREEE (reference sequence). Trimming took 4 bases from V and 4 from J; bases not matched to a gene: 8. CDR3 coding DNA: TGTGCCAGCAGCAGAGGGACAGACCTTTACGAGCAGTACTTC. This translates into CASSRGTDLYEQYF.

The sample holds many counts of this clonotype. The genes are TRBV12-3 or TRBV12-4 and TRBJ2-1; the D is unclear. Trimming left V 6 bases short and J 0 bases short, with 12 bases between. This CDR3 has 15 residues. Here the CDR3 reads CASRETSGSYNEQFF. The CDR3, as DNA: TGTGCCAGCAGGGAGACTTCGGGCTCCTACAATGAGCAGTTCTTC.

In the case of this clonotype: This likely comes from a read error, as the CDR3 has no conserved phenylalanine or tryptophan at its end. V and J are TRBV20-1 and TRBJ1-5; D uncertain. CDR1 and CDR2 from the germline V gene are DFQATT and SNEGSKA (reference sequence). The V end was cut by 3 bases, the J end by 3 bases, with 12 bases between. The CDR3 loop spans 14 amino acids. The CDR3 reads CSASMAGNNQPQHS. For the CDR3, the DNA is TGCAGTGCTAGTATGGCGGGTAACAATCAGCCCCAGCATTCT.

The rearrangement uses TRBV6-2 or TRBV6-3 and TRBJ1-4, with a weak D call TRBD1 (5 bases). The V gene's germline CDR1 is MNHEY and CDR2 SVGEGT. V shed 5 bases and J shed 5 bases, with 15 bases lying between them. The CDR3 runs to 15 residues. The CDR3 sequence is CASSHAGTTNEKLFF. Written as DNA, the CDR3 is TGTGCCAGCAGTCACGCCGGGACCACAAATGAAAAACTGTTTTTT.

This clonotype was observed a few times. The J gene is TRBJ1-2, the V gene TRBV5-4, with TRBD1 identical over 9 bases. This CDR3 comprises 18 residues. V lost 4 bases and J lost 4; bases outside the gene matches: 17. Germline lookup yields CDR1 SGHNT and CDR2 YYREEE (reference sequence). The CDR3 region is CASSGTGTGTVFGYGYTF. The CDR3 DNA follows: TGTGCCAGCAGCGGGACCGGGACAGGGACCGTTTTCGGCTATGGCTACACCTTC.

Of note for this clonotype: At one boundary the junction diverges from the germline segment, which might be a read error. This rearrangement joins TRBV27 to TRBJ1-6; 7 bases fit TRBD1. The germline V gene has CDR1 MNHEY and CDR2 SMNVEV (reference sequence). This CDR3 has 17 amino acids. CDR3 sequence reads: CTSSWTEGQAYNSPLHF. DNA for the CDR3: TGTACCAGCAGCTGGACCGAAGGACAGGCTTATAATTCACCCCTCCACTTT.

A few counts support this clonotype. In DNA, the CDR3 is TGTGCCAGCAGCCGCCGCGGAGTTAATGAAAAACTGTTTTTT. Its protein product is CASSRRGVNEKLFF. The chain employs TRBV7-9 and TRBJ1-4; D gene unclear. The CDR3 runs 14 residues. From germline, CDR1 is SEHNR and CDR2 FQNEAQ (reference sequence). V lost 5 bases, J lost 4 bases, and 11 bases lay in between.

The rearrangement uses TRBV20-1 and TRBJ2-5; D uncertain. Between the trimmed V and J ends, which lost 5 bases and 1 base, there was a span of 26 bases. Germline CDR1 reads DFQATT; CDR2 reads SNEGSKA (reference sequence). The CDR3 is made up of 18 amino acids. CDR3 in amino acids: CSAPRSPQEGVIQETQYF. DNA of the CDR3: TGCAGTGCTCCCAGGTCCCCCCAGGAAGGAGTAATCCAAGAGACCCAGTACTTC.

This clonotype has more than one count but fewer than ten. The V call is TRBV2, the J call TRBJ1-3; 9 bases are shared with TRBD1. J lost 4 bases, V lost 5 bases, and 6 bases had no gene match. This CDR3 region has 15 residues. The V gene's germline CDR1 is SNHLY and CDR2 FYNNEI. DNA for the CDR3: TGTGCCAGCAGTCGGGACAGGGCCTCGGGAAACACCATATATTTT. It yields the protein CASSRDRASGNTIYF.

This chain connects TRBV20-1 to TRBJ2-2, with D possibly TRBD1 on 5 matching bases. Germline V CDR1 and CDR2: DFQATT, SNEGSKA (reference sequence). Trimming removed 1 base from V and 6 bases from J, with 15 bases in between. The CDR3 loop spans 15 amino acids. The CDR3 DNA follows: TGCAGTGCTAGAGGGGGCCCAGGGCCCTCCGGGGAGCTGTTTTTT. This gives the protein CSARGGPGPSGELFF.